This record covers a single T cell receptor beta chain. Here immunoSEQ multiplex PCR was the method, and the copy in TCRdb shows in-frame clones only, minus some. The sample has approximately 220,000 clones, more than 75% seen once. The source of the sample is a study of blood T cell repertoires in COVID-19. Material: peripheral blood. This clonotype was sampled from a man in his sixties who had recovered from COVID-19.

The CDR3 protein is CASSSMWTGGARNRYTF. The CDR3 nucleotides are TGTGCCAGCAGCTCAATGTGGACAGGGGGCGCGAGGAATCGCTACACCTTC. J is TRBJ1-2 and V is TRBV9; 11 bases match TRBD1. This CDR3 spans 17 amino acids. Germline lookup yields CDR1 SGDLS and CDR2 YYNGEE. V shed 4 bases, J shed 9 bases, and the junction held 17 bases outside the gene matches.